This T cell receptor beta chain appears in the sequencing data of a study of shared clonotypes between healthy human individuals. Overall study context: A couple of women and three men aged 18 to 49 made up the donors. Researchers assigned three CD4 naive, three CD4 memory, two CD8 naive and one CD8 memory plate to each donor. Regarding the study as a whole: Sharing across a handful of donors was seen in 4.5% to 5.5% of naive CD4 clonotypes. Depth of sequencing was expected to influence donor clonotype sharing.

Notes on this clone: Antigen specificity is unknown.

Deletions cut 1 base from V and 4 bases from J, with 11 bases between. The V gene's germline CDR1 is SGHRS and CDR2 YFSETQ. The CDR3 length is 14 residues. TCRdb keeps only in-frame clones here, not all; method: immunoSEQ multiplex PCR. The sample carries approximately 980,000 clones, 76% recorded once. This chain connects TRBV5-1 to TRBJ1-2; TRBD1 is a possible D gene (5 bases). Sequenced sample: memory CD4+ T cells sorted from blood. The subset here: CD45RA-negative fraction. The clonotype originates from a man aged 18 to 30 in good health. The DNA of the CDR3 is TGCGCCAGCAGCTTGTCGGGGACGACCTATGGCTACACCTTC. Residues: CASSLSGTTYGYTF.